This record concerns one TCR beta chain sequence. The data were obtained in a study of CD8 T cells in Susac syndrome. The authors reverse transcribed about 0.5 to 1 ug RNA with random hexamers. A multiplex approach, immunoSEQ multiplex PCR, amplified TCR beta CDR3 across 54 Vbeta and 13 Jbeta. From the immunoSEQ multiplex PCR reads, TCRdb called clonotypes with MiXCR, one entry per CDR3 protein. The data contain roughly 400,000 distinct CDR3 sequences, roughly 85% of them singletons. The patients serving as multiple sclerosis controls were treatment-naive. They had stable or active relapsing-remitting disease and fulfilled revised McDonald criteria. The CDR3 spans 13 residues. Deletions cut 4 bases from V and 5 bases from J, with 12 bases between. The V gene's germline CDR1 is MNHEY and CDR2 SMNVEV (reference sequence).

This sequence originates from a human donor with multiple sclerosis. The sequenced sample consisted of CD8+ T cells from PBMCs. The rearrangement links TRBV27 to TRBJ2-7; the D is unclear. Here the CDR3 reads CASSSLVPHEQYF. In nucleotides, the CDR3 is TGTGCCAGCAGTTCCCTAGTCCCCCACGAGCAGTACTTC.